This passage covers 2 T cell receptor beta chains from one sample sequenced in a study of blood T cell repertoires in COVID-19. Profiling relied on immunoSEQ multiplex PCR, and the TCRdb table lists in-frame clones only, not all of them. The profile covers hundreds of thousands of clones, with more than 75% appearing a single time and 0.75% to 1% taken by the ten largest. Source material: peripheral blood. The receptors come from a woman aged 40 to 55 who had recovered from COVID-19.

The chain employs TRBV5-1 and TRBJ2-7; the D gene is possibly TRBD2 (6 bases). V gave up 4 bases and J gave up 6 bases, with 20 bases separating them. The CDR3 has 15 amino acids. Per the germline V gene, CDR1 is SGHRS and CDR2 is YFSETQ. This CDR3 is CASSPVGAGGAEQYF. CDR3 nucleotides: TGCGCCAGCAGCCCCGTCGGAGCGGGCGGGGCCGAGCAGTACTTC.

The CDR3 DNA sequence: TGTGCCAGCAGCACCGGACAGGGCGGTGAAAAACTGTTTTTT. Its protein is CASSTGQGGEKLFF. The rearrangement links TRBV6-2 or TRBV6-3 to TRBJ1-4; TRBD1 aligns across 8 bases. The V gene's germline CDR1 is MNHEY and CDR2 SVGEGT. This CDR3 is 14 amino acids long. V was clipped by 6 bases and J by 7 bases; unmatched bases: 7.